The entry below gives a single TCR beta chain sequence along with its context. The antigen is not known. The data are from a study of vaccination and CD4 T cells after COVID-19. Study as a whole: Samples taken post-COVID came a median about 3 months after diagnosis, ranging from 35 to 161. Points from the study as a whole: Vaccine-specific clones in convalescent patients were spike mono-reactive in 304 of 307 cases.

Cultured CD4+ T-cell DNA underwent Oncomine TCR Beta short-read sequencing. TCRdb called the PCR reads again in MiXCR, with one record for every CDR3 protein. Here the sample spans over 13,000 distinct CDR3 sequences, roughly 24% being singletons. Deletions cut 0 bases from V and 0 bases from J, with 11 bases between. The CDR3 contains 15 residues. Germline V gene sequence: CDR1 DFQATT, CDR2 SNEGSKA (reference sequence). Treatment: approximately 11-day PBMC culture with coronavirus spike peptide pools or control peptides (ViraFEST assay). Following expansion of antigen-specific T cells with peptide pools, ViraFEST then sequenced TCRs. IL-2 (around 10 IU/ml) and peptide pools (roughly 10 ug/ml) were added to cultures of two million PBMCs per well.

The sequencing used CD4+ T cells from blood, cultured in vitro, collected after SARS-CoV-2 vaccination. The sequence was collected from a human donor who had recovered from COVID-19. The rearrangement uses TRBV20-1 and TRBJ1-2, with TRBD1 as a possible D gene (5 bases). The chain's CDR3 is CSAREGTVANYGYTF. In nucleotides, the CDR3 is TGCAGTGCTAGAGAAGGGACGGTAGCTAACTATGGCTACACCTTC.